This TCR beta chain was retrieved from a study of blood T cell repertoires in COVID-19. Study-wide context: Specimens from acute and convalescent COVID-19 originated in the United States, Italy and Spain. T cells, B-cell-depleted T cells, or PBMCs supplied cDNA or gDNA.

The CDR3 extends over 14 amino acids. The germline gives CDR1 SGHRS, CDR2 YFSETQ. With V trimmed by 1 base and J by 4 bases, 4 bases remained unmatched. How the authors handled the data: Nucleated cell number was recorded as an estimate derived from reference gene primer amplification. Assay used: immunoSEQ multiplex PCR; TCRdb lists only in-frame clones, some missing. V, J and clone size are taken as reported in that table, and D and trimming were inferred from the DNA itself. The sample yields about 64,000 clones, approximately 82% seen once. The TCR originated in a woman between 55 and 75 years old with acute or convalescent COVID-19. The V gene is TRBV5-1, the J gene TRBJ1-1, with TRBD1 matching over 7 bases. Sequencing was performed on peripheral blood. The CDR3 DNA follows: TGCGCCAGCAGCTTGAACAGGGGAGGCACTGAAGCTTTCTTT. It translates to CASSLNRGGTEAFF.